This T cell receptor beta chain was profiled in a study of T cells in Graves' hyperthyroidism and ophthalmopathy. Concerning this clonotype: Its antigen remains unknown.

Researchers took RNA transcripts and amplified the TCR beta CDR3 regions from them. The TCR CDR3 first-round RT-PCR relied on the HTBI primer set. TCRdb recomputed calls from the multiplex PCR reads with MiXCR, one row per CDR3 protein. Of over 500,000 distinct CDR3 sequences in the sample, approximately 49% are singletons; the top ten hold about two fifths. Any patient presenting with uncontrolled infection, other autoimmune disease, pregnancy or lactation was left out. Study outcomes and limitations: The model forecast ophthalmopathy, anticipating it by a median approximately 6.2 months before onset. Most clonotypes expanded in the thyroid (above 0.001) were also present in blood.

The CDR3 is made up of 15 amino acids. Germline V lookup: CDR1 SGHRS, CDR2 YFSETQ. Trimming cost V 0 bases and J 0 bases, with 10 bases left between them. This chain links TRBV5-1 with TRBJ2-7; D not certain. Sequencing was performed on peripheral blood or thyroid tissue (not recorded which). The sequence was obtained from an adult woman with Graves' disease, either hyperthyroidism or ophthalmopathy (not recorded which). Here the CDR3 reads CASSLGGGTSYEQYF. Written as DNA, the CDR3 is TGCGCCAGCAGCTTGGGTGGTGGAACCTCCTACGAGCAGTACTTC.